These T cell receptor beta chains were read from a single sample in a study of liver allograft versus peripheral blood T cells. MiXCR, run by TCRdb on the reads, gives a single entry per CDR3 protein. Seen here are just under 5,500 distinct CDR3 sequences, approximately 15% observed once, and the top ten hold 8% to 13%. The receptor set was obtained from a human patient who had a liver transplant. Some T cells may have originated in the graft donor. The CDR3 runs from the conserved cysteine through the conserved F or W. D genes are given only for firm matches. Clone size is given for some rows only: seen once, a few or many times, or a class if the clone is expanded.

abundance: few; d_gene: TRBD2; v_gene: TRBV3-1; j_gene: TRBJ2-2; CDR3nt: TGTGCCAGCAGCCGCGGACTAGCGGGATCACTGAACACCGGGGAGCTGTTTTTT; CDR3aa: CASSRGLAGSLNTGELFF
abundance: many; d_gene: NA; v_gene: TRBV7-2; j_gene: TRBJ1-1; CDR3nt: TGTGCCAGCAGGATTGGGACCGGGGGTCATGAAGCTTTCTTT; CDR3aa: CASRIGTGGHEAFF
abundance: medium-sized; d_gene: TRBD1; v_gene: TRBV5-4; j_gene: TRBJ2-2; CDR3nt: TGTGCCAGCAGCCTCGGACAGGGAAGAGCCGGGGAGCTGTTTTTT; CDR3aa: CASSLGQGRAGELFF
abundance: NA; d_gene: NA; v_gene: TRBV11-2; j_gene: TRBJ2-7; CDR3nt: TGTGCCAGCAGCTCCCCTAGGCAGGGGAGCTACGAGCAGTACTTC; CDR3aa: CASSSPRQGSYEQYF
abundance: medium-sized; d_gene: TRBD1; v_gene: TRBV24-1; j_gene: TRBJ1-2; CDR3nt: TGTGCCACCAGTAGACAGGGGAGCCTTGGCTACACCTTC; CDR3aa: CATSRQGSLGYTF
abundance: many; d_gene: TRBD2; v_gene: TRBV7-6; j_gene: TRBJ2-7; CDR3nt: TGTGCCAGCAGCTTAGGAACTAGCGGGAGCTACGAGCAGTACTTC; CDR3aa: CASSLGTSGSYEQYF
abundance: many; d_gene: NA; v_gene: TRBV12-3/TRBV12-4; j_gene: TRBJ1-2; CDR3nt: TGTGCCAGCCGGGACCCTAACTATGGCTACACCTTC; CDR3aa: CASRDPNYGYTF
abundance: NA; d_gene: TRBD2; v_gene: TRBV3-1; j_gene: TRBJ2-2; CDR3nt: TGTGCCAGCAGCCAAGAAACTAGCGGGGGGACCGGGGAGCTGTTTTTT; CDR3aa: CASSQETSGGTGELFF
abundance: medium-sized; d_gene: NA; v_gene: TRBV6-2/TRBV6-3; j_gene: TRBJ2-1; CDR3nt: TGTGCCAGCAGTGCTGTCAATGAGCAGTTCTTC; CDR3aa: CASSAVNEQFF
abundance: NA; d_gene: NA; v_gene: TRBV30; j_gene: TRBJ2-3; CDR3nt: TGTGCCTGCCTCCCAATCAGGAGCACAGATACGCAGTATTTT; CDR3aa: CACLPIRSTDTQYF
abundance: medium-sized; d_gene: NA; v_gene: TRBV19; j_gene: TRBJ1-4; CDR3nt: TGTGCCAGTAGGAAGTTCGGAGAGGGACGTGCAACTAATGAAAAACTGTTTTTT; CDR3aa: CASRKFGEGRATNEKLFF
abundance: NA; d_gene: NA; v_gene: TRBV20-1; j_gene: TRBJ2-5; CDR3nt: TGCAGTGCTAGGAGACAAGAGACCCAGTACTTC; CDR3aa: CSARRQETQYF
abundance: medium-sized; d_gene: NA; v_gene: TRBV12-3/TRBV12-4; j_gene: TRBJ1-6; CDR3nt: TGTGCCAGCAGCCGGAGGGGTTCACCCCTCCACTTT; CDR3aa: CASSRRGSPLHF
abundance: medium-sized; d_gene: NA; v_gene: TRBV19; j_gene: TRBJ1-6; CDR3nt: TGTGCCAGTAGTTACGGGGGGAAAAGAGAATCACCCCTCCACTTT; CDR3aa: CASSYGGKRESPLHF
abundance: medium-sized; d_gene: NA; v_gene: TRBV5-4; j_gene: TRBJ1-4; CDR3nt: TGTGCCAGCAGCCCCACCGGGGCAGGGGAGTCTGAAAAACTGTTTTTT; CDR3aa: CASSPTGAGESEKLFF
abundance: NA; d_gene: TRBD1; v_gene: TRBV10-3; j_gene: TRBJ1-1; CDR3nt: TGTGCCATCAGGAGGGACAGGGAACCGAACACTGAAGCTTTCTTT; CDR3aa: CAIRRDREPNTEAFF
abundance: many; d_gene: NA; v_gene: TRBV12-5; j_gene: TRBJ2-7; CDR3nt: TGTGCTAGTGGTTTGGGAGTCCCGGACAGCTCCTACGAGCAGTACTTC; CDR3aa: CASGLGVPDSSYEQYF